This T cell receptor beta chain derives from a study of T cell repertoires in cytomegalovirus infection. Study overall: Matching HLA type and CMV infection were both indicated by public TCR beta signatures.

Study conclusions and caveats: Identification of carriers of CMV plus the relevant HLA was performed using cumulative public TCR beta family frequency. HLA-C-restricted CMV clonotypes gave the most frequent clonotype in two of eight donors.

Each CDR3 protein is one row after TCRdb ran MiXCR on the reads. This table holds around 120,000 distinct CDR3 sequences, 7.5% to 9% found once. The germline gives CDR1 SGHDN, CDR2 FVKESK. Trimming took off 4 bases at V and 4 bases at J, with 19 bases between the two ends. This CDR3 spans 16 amino acids. As concerns this clonotype: Antigen unknown.

The V call is TRBV14, the J call TRBJ1-1; D unresolved. Sequenced: PBMCs. The source is a human donor in good health (CMV status not recorded). Some clones in this sample may be carry-over from other donors' samples. The CDR3: CASSPRRAQAPTEAFF. The CDR3 DNA reads TGTGCCAGCAGCCCCAGAAGGGCGCAGGCCCCCACTGAAGCTTTCTTT.